What follows describes a single T cell receptor beta chain. Its target is unknown. This record comes from a study of PD-1 blockade in classical Hodgkin lymphoma. Overall study results and limits: Healthy donors were reported to have higher baseline TCR diversity than newly diagnosed patients.

All the patients suffered relapse after autologous stem cell transplantation, and brentuximab vedotin exposure differed. TCRdb's table, derived via immunoSEQ multiplex PCR, lists solely in-frame clones and lacks some. Of 39,000 or so clones listed, 86% are singletons. This TCR derives from a human donor with classical Hodgkin lymphoma. The sequencing here drew on peripheral blood mononuclear cells (PBMCs), taken before the second cycle of nivolumab.

CDR3 nucleotide sequence: TGTGCCAGCAGTGGCACTAGCGGGTACCAAGAGACCCAGTACTTC. This gives the protein CASSGTSGYQETQYF. The V and J genes are TRBV2 and TRBJ2-5; 9 nucleotides match TRBD2. V was clipped by 4 bases and J by 0 bases; unmatched bases: 3. The V gene's germline CDR1 is SNHLY and CDR2 FYNNEI. This CDR3 spans 15 amino acids.